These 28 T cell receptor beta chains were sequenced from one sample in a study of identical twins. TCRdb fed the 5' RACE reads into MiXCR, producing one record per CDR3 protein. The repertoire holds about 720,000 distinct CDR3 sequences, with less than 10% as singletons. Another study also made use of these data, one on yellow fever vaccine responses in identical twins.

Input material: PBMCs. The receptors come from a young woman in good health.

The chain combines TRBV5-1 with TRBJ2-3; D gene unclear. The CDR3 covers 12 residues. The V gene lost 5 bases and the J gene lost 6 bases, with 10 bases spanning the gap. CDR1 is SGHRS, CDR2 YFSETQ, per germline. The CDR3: CASRREPDTQYF. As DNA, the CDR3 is TGCGCCAGCAGGCGTGAGCCGGATACGCAGTATTTT. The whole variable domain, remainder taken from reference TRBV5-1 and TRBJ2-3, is KAGVTQTPRYLIKTRGQQVTLSCSPISGHRSVSWYQQTPGQGLQFLFEYFSETQRNKGNFPGRFSGRQFSNSRSEMNVSTLELGDSALYLCASRREPDTQYFGPGTRLTVL.

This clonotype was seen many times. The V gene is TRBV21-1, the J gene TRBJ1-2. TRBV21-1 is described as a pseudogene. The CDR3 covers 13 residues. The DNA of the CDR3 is TGTGCCAGCAGCAAAGCCCAGAACTATGGCTACACCTTC. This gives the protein CASSKAQNYGYTF.

DNA of the CDR3: TGTGCCAGCAGCCCAACCCCGGATAGCGGGAGGTACAATGAGCAGTTCTTC. Translated: CASSPTPDSGRYNEQFF. The chain carries TRBV11-2 and TRBJ2-1; TRBD2 matches 10 bases. Germline-derived CDR1 and CDR2 are SGHAT and FQNNGV. V gave up 5 bases and J gave up 4 bases; unmatched junction bases: 11. The CDR3 has 17 residues.

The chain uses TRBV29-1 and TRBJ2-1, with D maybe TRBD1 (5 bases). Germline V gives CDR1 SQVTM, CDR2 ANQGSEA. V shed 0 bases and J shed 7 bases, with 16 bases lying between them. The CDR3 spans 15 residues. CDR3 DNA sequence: TGCAGCGTTGAAGACCAGGGAAGGGGTCGGAATGAGCAGTTCTTC. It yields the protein CSVEDQGRGRNEQFF.

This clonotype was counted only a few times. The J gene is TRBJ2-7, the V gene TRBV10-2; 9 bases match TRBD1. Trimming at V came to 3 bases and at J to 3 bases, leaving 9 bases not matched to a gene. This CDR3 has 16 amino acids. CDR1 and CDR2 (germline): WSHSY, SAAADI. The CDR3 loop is CASSDPGTGKVYEQYF. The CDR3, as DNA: TGCGCCAGCAGTGACCCCGGGACAGGGAAGGTCTACGAGCAGTACTTC.

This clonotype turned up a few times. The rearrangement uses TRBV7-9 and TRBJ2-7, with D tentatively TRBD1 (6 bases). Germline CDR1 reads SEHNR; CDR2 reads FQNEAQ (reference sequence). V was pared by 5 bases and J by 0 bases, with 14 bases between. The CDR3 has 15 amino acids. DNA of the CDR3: TGTGCCAGCAGCCACAGGACAGAAAGCTCCTACGAGCAGTACTTC. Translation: CASSHRTESSYEQYF.

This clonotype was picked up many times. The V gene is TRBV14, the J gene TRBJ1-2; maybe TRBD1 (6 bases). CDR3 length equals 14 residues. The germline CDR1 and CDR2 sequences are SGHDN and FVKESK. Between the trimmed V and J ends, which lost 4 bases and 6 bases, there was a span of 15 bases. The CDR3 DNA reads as TGTGCCAGCAGCCCCCCCGGTACAGGGCATGGCTACACCTTC. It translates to CASSPPGTGHGYTF.

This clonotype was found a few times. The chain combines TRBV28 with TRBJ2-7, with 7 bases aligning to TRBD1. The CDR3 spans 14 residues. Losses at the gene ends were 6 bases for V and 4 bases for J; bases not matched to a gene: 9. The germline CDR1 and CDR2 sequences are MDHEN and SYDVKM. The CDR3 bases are TGTGCCAGCAGCGGATGGGACAGCCTATACGAGCAGTACTTC. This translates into CASSGWDSLYEQYF.

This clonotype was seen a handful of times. The DNA of the CDR3 is TGTGCCTGGAGGGGGGAATGGGTTCGCGAGCAGTACTTC. Its protein is CAWRGEWVREQYF. V usage is TRBV30 and J usage is TRBJ2-7; D is tentatively TRBD1 or TRBD2 (5 bases each). This CDR3 comprises 13 residues. The V gene's germline CDR1 is GTSNPN and CDR2 SVGIG (reference sequence). V dropped 3 bases and J dropped 6 bases, with 15 bases sitting between them.

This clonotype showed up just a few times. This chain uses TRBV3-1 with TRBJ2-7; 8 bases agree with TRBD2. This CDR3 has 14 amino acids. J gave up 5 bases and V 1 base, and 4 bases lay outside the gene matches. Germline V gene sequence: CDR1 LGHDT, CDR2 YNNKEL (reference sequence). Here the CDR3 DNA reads TGTGCCAGCAGCCAAGCGGGGGGGCCTCACGAGCAGTACTTC. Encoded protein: CASSQAGGPHEQYF.

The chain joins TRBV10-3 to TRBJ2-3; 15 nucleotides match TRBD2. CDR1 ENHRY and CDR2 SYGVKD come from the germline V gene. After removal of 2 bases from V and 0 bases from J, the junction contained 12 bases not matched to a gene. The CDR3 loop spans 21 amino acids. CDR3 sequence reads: CAISEPGLAGGPSASTDTQYF. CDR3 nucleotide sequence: TGTGCCATCAGTGAGCCCGGACTAGCGGGAGGGCCCTCGGCTAGCACAGATACGCAGTATTTT.

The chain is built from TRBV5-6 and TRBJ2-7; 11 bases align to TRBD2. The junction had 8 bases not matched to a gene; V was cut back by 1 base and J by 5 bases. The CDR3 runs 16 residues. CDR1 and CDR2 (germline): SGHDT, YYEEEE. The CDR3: CASSLRLAGRADEQYF. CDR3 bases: TGTGCCAGCAGCTTGAGACTAGCGGGAAGGGCAGACGAGCAGTACTTC.

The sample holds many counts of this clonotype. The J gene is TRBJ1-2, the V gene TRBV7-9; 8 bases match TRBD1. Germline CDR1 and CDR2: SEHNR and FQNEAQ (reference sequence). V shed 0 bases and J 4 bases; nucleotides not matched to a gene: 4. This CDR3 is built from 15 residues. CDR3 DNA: TGTGCCAGCAGCTTAGCGCAGGGGGCGGTCTATGGCTACACCTTC. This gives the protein CASSLAQGAVYGYTF.

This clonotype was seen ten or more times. CDR3 nucleotides: TGCGCCAGCAGCCAGGGTACAGGGGGGGCCTACGAGCAGTACTTC. Protein: CASSQGTGGAYEQYF. The genes are TRBV4-3 and TRBJ2-7; D possibly corresponds to TRBD1 (8 bases). V dropped 3 bases and J dropped 2 bases, with 14 bases sitting between them. This CDR3 comprises 15 residues. Germline V CDR1 and CDR2: LGHNA, YSLEER.

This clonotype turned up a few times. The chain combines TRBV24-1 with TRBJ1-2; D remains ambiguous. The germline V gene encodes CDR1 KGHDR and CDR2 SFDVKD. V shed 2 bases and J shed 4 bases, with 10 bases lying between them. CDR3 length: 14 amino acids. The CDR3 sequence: CATSDYGRSYGYTF. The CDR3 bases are TGTGCCACCAGTGATTACGGCAGAAGCTATGGCTACACCTTC.

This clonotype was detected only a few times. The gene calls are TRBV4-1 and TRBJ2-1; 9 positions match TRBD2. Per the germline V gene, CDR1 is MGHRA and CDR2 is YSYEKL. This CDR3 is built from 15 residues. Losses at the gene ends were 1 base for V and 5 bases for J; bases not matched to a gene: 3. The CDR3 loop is CASSQVASGDNEQFF. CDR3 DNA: TGCGCCAGCAGCCAAGTGGCTAGCGGGGACAATGAGCAGTTCTTC.

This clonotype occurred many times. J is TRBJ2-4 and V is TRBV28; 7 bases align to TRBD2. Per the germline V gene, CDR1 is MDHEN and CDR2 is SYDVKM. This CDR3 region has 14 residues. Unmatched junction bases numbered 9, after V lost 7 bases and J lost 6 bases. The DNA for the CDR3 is TGTGCCAGCAAGAGCGGGGACCTTGGAAACATTCAGTACTTC. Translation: CASKSGDLGNIQYF.

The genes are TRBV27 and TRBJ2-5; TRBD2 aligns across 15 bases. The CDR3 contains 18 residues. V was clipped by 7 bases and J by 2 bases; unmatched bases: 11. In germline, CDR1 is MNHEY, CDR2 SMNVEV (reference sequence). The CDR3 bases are TGTGCCAGCACTACCTTGAGGGGACTAGCGGGGGGACAAGAGACCCAGTACTTC. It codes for CASTTLRGLAGGQETQYF.

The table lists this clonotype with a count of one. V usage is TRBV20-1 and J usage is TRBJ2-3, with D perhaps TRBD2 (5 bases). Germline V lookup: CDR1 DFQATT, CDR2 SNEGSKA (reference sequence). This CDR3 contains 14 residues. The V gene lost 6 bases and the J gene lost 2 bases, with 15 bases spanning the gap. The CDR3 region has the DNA TGCAGTGCCCCTTCCGCGGGTAACACAGATACGCAGTATTTT. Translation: CSAPSAGNTDTQYF.

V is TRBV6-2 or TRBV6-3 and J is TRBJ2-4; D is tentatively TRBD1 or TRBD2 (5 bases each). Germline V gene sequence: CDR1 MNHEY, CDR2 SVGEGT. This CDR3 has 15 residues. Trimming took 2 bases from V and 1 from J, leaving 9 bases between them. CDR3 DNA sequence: TGTGCCAGCAGTTACCCGGGGACGGCCAAAAACATTCAGTACTTC. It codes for CASSYPGTAKNIQYF.

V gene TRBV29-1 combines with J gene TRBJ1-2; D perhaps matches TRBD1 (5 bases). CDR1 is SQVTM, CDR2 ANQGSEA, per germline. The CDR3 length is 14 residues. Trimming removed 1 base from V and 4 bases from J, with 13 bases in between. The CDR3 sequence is CSVEGGLDSYGYTF. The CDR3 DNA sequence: TGCAGCGTTGAAGGAGGGCTCGACAGCTATGGCTACACCTTC. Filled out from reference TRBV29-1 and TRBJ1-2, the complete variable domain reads SAVISQKPSRDICQRGTSLTIQCQVDSQVTMMFWYRQQPGQSLTLIATANQGSEATYESGFVIDKFPISRPNLTFSTLTVSNMSPEDSSIYLCSVEGGLDSYGYTFGSGTRLTVV.

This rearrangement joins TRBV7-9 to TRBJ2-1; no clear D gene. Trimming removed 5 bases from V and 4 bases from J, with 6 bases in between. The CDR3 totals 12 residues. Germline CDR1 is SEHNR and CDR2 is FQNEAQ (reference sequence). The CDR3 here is CASSVQYNEQFF. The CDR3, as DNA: TGTGCCAGCAGCGTCCAATACAATGAGCAGTTCTTC.

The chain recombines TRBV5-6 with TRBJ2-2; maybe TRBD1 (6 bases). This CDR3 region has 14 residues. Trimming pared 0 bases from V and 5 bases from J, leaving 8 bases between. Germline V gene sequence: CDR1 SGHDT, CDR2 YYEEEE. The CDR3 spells CASSLGGQTGELFF. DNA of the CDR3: TGTGCCAGCAGCTTGGGGGGACAAACCGGGGAGCTGTTTTTT.

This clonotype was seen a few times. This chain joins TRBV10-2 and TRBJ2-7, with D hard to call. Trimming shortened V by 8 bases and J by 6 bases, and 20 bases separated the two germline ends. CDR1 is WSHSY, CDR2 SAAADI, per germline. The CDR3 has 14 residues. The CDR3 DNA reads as TGCGCCAGCGGTTTCCAGGAACCCCCGCTCGAGCAGTACTTC. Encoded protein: CASGFQEPPLEQYF.

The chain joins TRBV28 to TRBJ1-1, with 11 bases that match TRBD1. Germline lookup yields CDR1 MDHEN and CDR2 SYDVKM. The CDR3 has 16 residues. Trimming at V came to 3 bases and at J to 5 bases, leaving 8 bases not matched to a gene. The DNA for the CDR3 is TGTGCCAGCAGTTTCCGCCGAGGGACAGGGGGAACTGAAGCTTTCTTT. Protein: CASSFRRGTGGTEAFF.

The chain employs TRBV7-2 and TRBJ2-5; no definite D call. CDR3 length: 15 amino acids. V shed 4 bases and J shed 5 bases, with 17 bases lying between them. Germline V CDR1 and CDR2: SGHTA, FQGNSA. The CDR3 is CASSSSGRTAETQYF. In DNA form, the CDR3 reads TGTGCCAGCAGCTCCTCCGGTCGCACGGCCGAGACCCAGTACTTC.

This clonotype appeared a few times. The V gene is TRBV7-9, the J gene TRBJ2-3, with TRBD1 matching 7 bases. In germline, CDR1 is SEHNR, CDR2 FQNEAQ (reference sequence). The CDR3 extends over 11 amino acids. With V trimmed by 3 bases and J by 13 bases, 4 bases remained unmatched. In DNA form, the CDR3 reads TGTGCCAGCAGCTTTCCGGGACAGAAGTATTTT. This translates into CASSFPGQKYF. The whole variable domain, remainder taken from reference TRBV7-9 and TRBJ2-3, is DTGVSQNPRHKITKRGQNVTFRCDPISEHNRLYWYRQTLGQGPEFLTYFQNEAQLEKSRLLSDRFSAERPKGSFSTLEIQRTEQGDSAMYLCASSFPGQKYFGPGTRLTVL.

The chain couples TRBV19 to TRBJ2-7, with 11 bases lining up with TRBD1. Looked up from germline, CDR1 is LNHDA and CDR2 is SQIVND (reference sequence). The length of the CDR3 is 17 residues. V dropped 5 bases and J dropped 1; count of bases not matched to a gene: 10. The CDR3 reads CASSLLGQGAKSYEQYF. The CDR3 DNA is TGTGCCAGTAGTCTTCTCGGACAGGGGGCTAAGTCCTACGAGCAGTACTTC.